This T cell receptor (beta chain) was identified in a study of cytotoxic CD8 clonotypes in ibrutinib-treated CLL. About the research overall: Response samples were taken after a median roughly 12 months of treatment, range 6 to 36. Samples averaged around 280,000 productive templates and around 91,000 productive rearrangements. Study results and caveats: Public clonotypes were seen rarely and were contracted or stable on treatment. Baseline clonality was higher than in age-matched healthy donors and moved in step with circulating CD8+ T-cell counts.

Concerning this clone itself: Its antigen is undetermined.

Libraries were prepared by immunoSEQ multiplex PCR; TCRdb keeps only in-frame clonotypes and omits some of them. The sample contains about 45,000 clones, under 75% of which appear only once. The sequence came from a human donor with chronic lymphocytic leukemia. This sample comprised PBMCs, obtained after 12 months of ibrutinib treatment.

DNA of the CDR3: TGTGCCAGCAGTGATCCGGGACAGGGGGCAGGCCACGAGCAGTACTTC. It specifies CASSDPGQGAGHEQYF. The chain combines TRBV6-1 with TRBJ2-7, with 12 bases aligning to TRBD1. The CDR3 consists of 16 residues. V was clipped by 3 bases and J by 5 bases; unmatched bases: 8. CDR1 is MNHNS and CDR2 is SASEGT in the germline V gene.